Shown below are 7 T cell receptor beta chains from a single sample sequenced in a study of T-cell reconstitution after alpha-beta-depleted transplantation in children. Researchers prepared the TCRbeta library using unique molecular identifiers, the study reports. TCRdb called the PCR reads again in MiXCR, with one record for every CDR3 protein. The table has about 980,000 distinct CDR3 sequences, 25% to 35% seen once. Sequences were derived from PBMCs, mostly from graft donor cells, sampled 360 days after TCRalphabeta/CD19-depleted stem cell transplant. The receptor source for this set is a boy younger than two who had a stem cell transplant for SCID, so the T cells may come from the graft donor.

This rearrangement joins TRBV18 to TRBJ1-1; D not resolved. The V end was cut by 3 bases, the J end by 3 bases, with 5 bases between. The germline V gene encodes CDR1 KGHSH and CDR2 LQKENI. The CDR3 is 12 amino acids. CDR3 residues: CASSPKDTEAFF. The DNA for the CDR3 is TGTGCCAGCTCACCCAAGGACACTGAAGCTTTCTTT. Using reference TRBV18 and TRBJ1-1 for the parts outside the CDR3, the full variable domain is NAGVMQNPRHLVRRRGQEARLRCSPMKGHSHVYWYRQLPEEGLKFMVYLQKENIIDESGMPKERFSAEFPKEGPSILRIQQVVRGDSAAYFCASSPKDTEAFFGQGTRLTVV.

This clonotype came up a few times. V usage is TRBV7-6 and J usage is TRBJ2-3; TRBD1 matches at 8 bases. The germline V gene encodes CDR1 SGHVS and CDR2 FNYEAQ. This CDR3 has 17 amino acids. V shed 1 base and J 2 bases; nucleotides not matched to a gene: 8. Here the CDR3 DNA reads TGTGCCAGCAGCTTAGTGGGACAGGTGATCCCCACAGATACGCAGTATTTT. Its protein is CASSLVGQVIPTDTQYF.

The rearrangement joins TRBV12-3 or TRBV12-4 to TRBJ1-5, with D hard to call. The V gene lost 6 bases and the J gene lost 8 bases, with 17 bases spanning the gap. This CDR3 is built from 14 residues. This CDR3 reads CASSPTTSPEPQHF. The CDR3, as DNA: TGTGCCAGCAGCCCGACCACAAGCCCGGAGCCCCAGCATTTT.

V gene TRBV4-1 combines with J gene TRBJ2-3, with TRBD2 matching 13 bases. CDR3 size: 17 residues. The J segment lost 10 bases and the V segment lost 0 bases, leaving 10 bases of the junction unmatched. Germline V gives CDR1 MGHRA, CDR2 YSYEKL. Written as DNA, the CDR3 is TGCGCCAGCAGCCAAGATGGGGGGGGACTAGCGGGGCTGGCGCAGTATTTT. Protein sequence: CASSQDGGGLAGLAQYF.

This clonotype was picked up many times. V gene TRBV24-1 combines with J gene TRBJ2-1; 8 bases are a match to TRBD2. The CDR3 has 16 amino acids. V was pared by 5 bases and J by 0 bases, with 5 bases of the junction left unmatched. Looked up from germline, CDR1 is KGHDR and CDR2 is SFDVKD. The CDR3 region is CATSARGGSSYNEQFF. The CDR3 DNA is TGTGCCACCAGTGCCCGCGGGGGGAGCTCCTACAATGAGCAGTTCTTC.

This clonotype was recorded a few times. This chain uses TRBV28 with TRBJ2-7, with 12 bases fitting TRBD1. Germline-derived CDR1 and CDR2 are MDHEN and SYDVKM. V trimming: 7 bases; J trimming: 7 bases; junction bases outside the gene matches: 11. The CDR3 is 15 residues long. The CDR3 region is CASTPRGQGAREQYF. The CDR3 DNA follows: TGTGCCAGCACCCCGAGGGGACAGGGGGCAAGGGAGCAGTACTTC.

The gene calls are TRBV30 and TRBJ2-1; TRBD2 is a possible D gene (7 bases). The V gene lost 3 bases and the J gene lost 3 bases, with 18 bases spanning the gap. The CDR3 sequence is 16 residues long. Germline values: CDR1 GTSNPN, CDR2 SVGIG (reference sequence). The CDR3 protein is CAWRRQRGGGYNEQFF. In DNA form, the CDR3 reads TGTGCCTGGAGGAGGCAGAGGGGGGGCGGCTACAATGAGCAGTTCTTC.